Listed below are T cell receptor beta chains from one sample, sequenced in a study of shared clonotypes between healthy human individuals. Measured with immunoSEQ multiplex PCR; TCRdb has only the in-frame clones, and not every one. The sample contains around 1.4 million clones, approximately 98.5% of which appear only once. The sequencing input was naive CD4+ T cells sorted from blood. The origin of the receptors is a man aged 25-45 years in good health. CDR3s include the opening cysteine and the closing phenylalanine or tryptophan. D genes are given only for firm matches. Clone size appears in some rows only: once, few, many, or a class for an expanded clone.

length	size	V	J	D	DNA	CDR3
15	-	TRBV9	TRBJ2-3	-	TGTGCCAGCAGCGTAGCGGGCCTCGGGGCAGATACGCAGTATTTT	CASSVAGLGADTQYF
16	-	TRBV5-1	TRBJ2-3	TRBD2	TGCGCCAGCAGCACGGGACTAGCGGGAACCATGGATACGCAGTATTTT	CASSTGLAGTMDTQYF
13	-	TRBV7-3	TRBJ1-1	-	TGTGCCAGCAGTACTACAGGGCACACTGAAGCTTTCTTT	CASSTTGHTEAFF
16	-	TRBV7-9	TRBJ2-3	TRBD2	TGTGCCAGCAGCTTAGGTCTAGCGGGACGCACAGATACGCAGTATTTT	CASSLGLAGRTDTQYF
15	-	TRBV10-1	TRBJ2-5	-	TGCGCCAGCAGTGAGTGGAGGGACAGAGAAGAGTCCCAGTACTTC	CASSEWRDREESQYF
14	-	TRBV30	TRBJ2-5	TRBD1	TGTGCCTTTCGCCGGGACAGGGGTCAAGAGACCCAGTACTTC	CAFRRDRGQETQYF
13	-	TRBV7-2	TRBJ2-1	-	TGTGCCAGCAGCTTAGCCACCCTTAGCGGGCAGTTCTTC	CASSLATLSGQFF
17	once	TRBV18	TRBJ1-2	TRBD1	TGTGCCAGCTCACCGGGACAGGGGGTAAATGCTAACTATGGCTACACCTTC	CASSPGQGVNANYGYTF
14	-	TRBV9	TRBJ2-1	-	TGTGCCAGCAGTGCCACCGGGCTAGCCAATGAGCAGTTCTTC	CASSATGLANEQFF
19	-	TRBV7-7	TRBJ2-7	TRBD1	TGTGCCAGCAAACAGGGGGTCGTCAGGGACTTTTTCCACTCCTACGAGCAGTACTTC	CASKQGVVRDFFHSYEQYF
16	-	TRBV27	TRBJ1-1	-	-	CVLCTSVPAVWGEAFF
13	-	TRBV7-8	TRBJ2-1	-	TGTGCCAGCAGCGAGAGTAGATCCAATGAGCAGTTCTTC	CASSESRSNEQFF
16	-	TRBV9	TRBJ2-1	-	TGTGCCAGCAGCGTAGATGCGGGGACAGTACTCAATGAGCAGTTCTTC	CASSVDAGTVLNEQFF
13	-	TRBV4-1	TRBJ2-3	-	TGCGCCAGCAGCCAGCCCAACGGAGATACGCAGTATTTT	CASSQPNGDTQYF
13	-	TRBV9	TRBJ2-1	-	TGTGCCAGCAGCGTAAGGGCCTACAATGAGCAGTTCTTC	CASSVRAYNEQFF
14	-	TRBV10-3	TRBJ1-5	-	TGTGCCATCAGTGATTCAAGCGTTCGTCAGCCCCAGCATTTT	CAISDSSVRQPQHF
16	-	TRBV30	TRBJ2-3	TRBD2	TGTGCCTGGACAAGGGCTAGCGGAGCCCCCACAGATACGCAGTATTTT	CAWTRASGAPTDTQYF
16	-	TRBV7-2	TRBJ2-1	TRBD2	TGTGCCAGCAGCTTGAGTAGCGGGAGGTTGGCGAATGAGCAGTTCTTC	CASSLSSGRLANEQFF
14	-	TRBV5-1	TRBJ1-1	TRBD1	TGCGCCAGCAGCTCAACAGGGGTGAGCACTGAAGCTTTCTTT	CASSSTGVSTEAFF
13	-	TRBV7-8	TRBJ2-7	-	TGTGCCAGCAGCTTACCCTTCAGTCTAGAGCAGTACTTC	CASSLPFSLEQYF
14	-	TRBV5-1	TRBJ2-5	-	TGCGCCAGCAGCTTGAGAGGGAACCAAGAGACCCAGTACTTC	CASSLRGNQETQYF
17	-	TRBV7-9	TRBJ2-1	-	TGTGCCAGCAGCTTCCGGCAACAGGGTAACCGCCACAATGAGCAGTTCTTC	CASSFRQQGNRHNEQFF
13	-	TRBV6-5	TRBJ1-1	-	TGTGCCAGCAGTTACAACAAGCTCACTGAAGCTTTCTTT	CASSYNKLTEAFF
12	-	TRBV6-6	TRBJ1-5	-	TGTGCCAGCAGCAGACCGGCTCAGCCCCAGCATTTT	CASSRPAQPQHF
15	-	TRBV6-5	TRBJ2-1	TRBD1	TGTGCCAGCAGGATAAATTGGGACAGCAACAATGAGCAGTTCTTC	CASRINWDSNNEQFF
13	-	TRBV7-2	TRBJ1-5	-	TGTGCCAGCAGCGCGAGGGGCAATCAGCCCCAGCATTTT	CASSARGNQPQHF
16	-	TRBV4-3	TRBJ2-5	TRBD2	TGCGCCAGCAGCCAAGGGGAGCGGGGGGGGCAAGAGACCCAGTACTTC	CASSQGERGGQETQYF
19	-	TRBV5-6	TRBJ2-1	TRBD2	TGTGCCAGCAGCCTAGGCCATCCGCCTAGCGGGATCTCCTACAATGAGCAGTTCTTC	CASSLGHPPSGISYNEQFF
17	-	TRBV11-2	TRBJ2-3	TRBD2	TGTGCCAGCAGCTTGTGGTCTAGCGGGAGGCGCACAGATACGCAGTATTTT	CASSLWSSGRRTDTQYF
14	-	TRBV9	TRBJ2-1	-	TGTGCCAGCAGCGTAGCTAGGCATCTCGGTGAGCAGTTCTTC	CASSVARHLGEQFF
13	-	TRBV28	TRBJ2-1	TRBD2	TGTGCCAGCCTCCTAGCGGGAGGTGATGAGCAGTTCTTC	CASLLAGGDEQFF
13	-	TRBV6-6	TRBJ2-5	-	TGTGCCAGCAGTTACTCTTGGGGAGAGACCCAGTACTTC	CASSYSWGETQYF
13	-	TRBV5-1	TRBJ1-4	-	TGCGCCAGCAGCTTCCAGGGCGACGAAAAACTGTTTTTT	CASSFQGDEKLFF
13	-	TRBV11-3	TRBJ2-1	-	TGTGCCAGCAGCCCTCGACAGTTCAGTGAGCAGTTCTTC	CASSPRQFSEQFF
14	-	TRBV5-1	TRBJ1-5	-	TGCGCCAGCAGCCCGGACGGATACAATCAGCCCCAGCATTTT	CASSPDGYNQPQHF
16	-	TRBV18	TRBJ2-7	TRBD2	TGTGCCAGCTCACCACGCCGGGCGGGAGGGCCGGACGAGCAGTACTTC	CASSPRRAGGPDEQYF
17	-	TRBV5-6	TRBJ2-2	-	TGTGCCAGCAGCTTGGTGGGCGAGGGCGTCGGCACCGGGGAGCTGTTTTTT	CASSLVGEGVGTGELFF
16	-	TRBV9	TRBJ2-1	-	TGTGCCAGCAGCGTAGTAGGGACCCCTCTGGGGAATGAGCAGTTCTTC	CASSVVGTPLGNEQFF
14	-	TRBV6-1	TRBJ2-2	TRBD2	TGTGCCAGCAGAATAGCGGGGGGTACCGGGGAGCTGTTTTTT	CASRIAGGTGELFF
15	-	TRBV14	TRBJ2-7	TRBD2	TGTGCCAGCAGCCCATCTAGCGGGAGGGCTTACGAGCAGTACTTC	CASSPSSGRAYEQYF
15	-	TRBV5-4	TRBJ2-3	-	TGTGCCAGCAGCTTGGAACCGGGTAGGGCAGATACGCAGTATTTT	CASSLEPGRADTQYF
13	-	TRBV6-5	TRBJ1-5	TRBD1	TGTGCCAGCAGGGGGACAGCAAATCAGCCCCAGCATTTT	CASRGTANQPQHF
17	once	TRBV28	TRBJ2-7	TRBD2	TGTGCCAGCAGAGGGAGCTTTGGGGCTAGCGGGAGCAACGAGCAGTACTTC	CASRGSFGASGSNEQYF
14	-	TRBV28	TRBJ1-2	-	TGTGCCAGCAGTTTATCAGCAGGGAATTATGGCTACACCTTC	CASSLSAGNYGYTF
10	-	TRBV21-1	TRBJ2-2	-	TGTGCTGAAAGGATGGGGGAGCTGTTTTTT	CAERMGELFF
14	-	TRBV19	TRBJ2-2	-	TGTGCCAGTAGTGCGGGGAAGTTCACCGGGGAGCTGTTTTTT	CASSAGKFTGELFF
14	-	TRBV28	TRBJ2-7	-	TGTGCCAGCAGTCCCACTTTGGGCTCCTACGAGCAGTACTTC	CASSPTLGSYEQYF
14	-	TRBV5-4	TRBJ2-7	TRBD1	TGTGCCAGCAGCTTGGCCACAGGGGTGGCCGAGCAGTACTTC	CASSLATGVAEQYF
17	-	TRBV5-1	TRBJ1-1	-	TGCGCCAGCACCACGCAATCGGAGGGAGTTGGTTACACTGAAGCTTTCTTT	CASTTQSEGVGYTEAFF
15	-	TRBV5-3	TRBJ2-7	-	TGTGCCAGAAGCTTGCCGGCTAAGGGTGCCTACGAGCAGTACTTC	CARSLPAKGAYEQYF
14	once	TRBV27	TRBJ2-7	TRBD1	TGTGCCAGCAGTTTAGGGGACAGGGCGTACGAGCAGTACTTC	CASSLGDRAYEQYF
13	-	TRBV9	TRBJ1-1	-	TGTGCCAGCAGCGTAGGCAGGGGAACTGAAGCTTTCTTT	CASSVGRGTEAFF
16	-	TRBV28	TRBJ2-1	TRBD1	TGTGCCAGCAGTTCCCGGAACAGGGGGCCCTACAATGAGCAGTTCTTC	CASSSRNRGPYNEQFF
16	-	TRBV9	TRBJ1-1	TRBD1	TGTGCCAGCAGCGCTCGCCCAGGGGGGGATTGGACTGAAGCTTTCTTT	CASSARPGGDWTEAFF
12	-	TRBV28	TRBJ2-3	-	TGTGCCAGCACGATCAGGGCAGATACGCAGTATTTT	CASTIRADTQYF
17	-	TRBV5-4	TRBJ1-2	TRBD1	TGTGCCAGCAGCCCCGCCGGGACAGGGGGCTTGGACTATGGCTACACCTTC	CASSPAGTGGLDYGYTF
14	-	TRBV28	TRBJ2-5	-	TGTGCCAGCAGTTTACCACAGGGCCAAGAGACCCAGTACTTC	CASSLPQGQETQYF
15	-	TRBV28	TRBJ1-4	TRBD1	TGTGCCAGCATTGGGACAGGGGAGTTTAATGAAAAACTGTTTTTT	CASIGTGEFNEKLFF
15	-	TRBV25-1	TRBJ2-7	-	TGTGCCAGCAGTGACCAGACTAGATTCTCCTACGAGCAGTACTTC	CASSDQTRFSYEQYF